This T cell receptor (beta chain) appears in the sequencing data of a study of regulatory T cells in long-lasting Graves disease. Study-level findings and limits: Gene preferences differed: TRBV28, TRBJ1-2, TRBJ2-5 in persistent cases. Persistent patients shared more public clonotypes (over 2,500) than new patients (roughly 1,000).

In building TCR beta libraries, iRepertoire HTBI primers were used together with Arm-PCR of CDR3 regions. TCRdb independently ran MiXCR on the multiplex PCR reads; one entry per CDR3 protein. The sample carries under 450,000 distinct CDR3 sequences, 20% to 30% recorded once. In regard to this clonotype: Its antigen is currently unknown.

The time point is: persistent/refractory GD, antithyroid drugs over 5 years with positive TRAb. Isolated PBMC RNA provided the starting material for the TCR library. Germline values: CDR1 SNHLY, CDR2 FYNNEI. V trimming: 3 bases; J trimming: 7 bases; junction bases outside the gene matches: 8. The CDR3 runs 15 residues. The rearrangement uses TRBV2 and TRBJ2-1; TRBD1 aligns across 8 bases. This sample comprised peripheral blood mononuclear cells (PBMCs), obtained when the disease was refractory, from a patient treated with antithyroid drugs. The TCR sequence derives from a female donor with Graves disease. CDR3 in DNA: TGTGCCAGCAGTGAGCTCCAGGGGGCGGTGAATGAGCAGTTCTTC. It codes for CASSELQGAVNEQFF.